Each of the 7 T cell receptor beta chains below was sequenced from the same sample in a study of Ad26.COV2.S vaccination and SARS-CoV-2 variants. Treatment specified: around 19 received Ad26.COV2.S at low or high dose, single or two shots; about five received placebo; per-sample allocation not given. The samples date from day 63 after the first vaccine or placebo injection. Method: immunoSEQ multiplex PCR; TCRdb's copy keeps in-frame clones and lacks some. The data contain approximately 420,000 clones, approximately 91% of them singletons. This specimen consisted of peripheral blood, obtained in a trial of Ad26.COV2.S vaccine versus placebo. These receptors were taken from a person between 18 and 59 years old who received the Ad26.COV2.S COVID-19 vaccine or a placebo.

V and J are TRBV24-1 and TRBJ2-7, with a weak D call TRBD1 (6 bases). The CDR3 contains 11 residues. Per germline, CDR1 KGHDR and CDR2 SFDVKD. V lost 6 bases and J lost 4, with 6 bases in between. The CDR3 coding sequence is TGTGCCACCAGTCAGGGGTACGAGCAGTACTTC. Its protein product is CATSQGYEQYF.

This clone occurred once. The rearrangement uses TRBV19 and TRBJ2-7, with a possible D match to TRBD1 (5 bases). The CDR3 consists of 14 residues. The germline V gene has CDR1 LNHDA and CDR2 SQIVND (reference sequence). Trimming pared 7 bases from V and 1 base from J, leaving 14 bases between. The CDR3 protein is CASTTGRASYEQYF. DNA for the CDR3: TGTGCCAGTACCACAGGTCGGGCGTCCTACGAGCAGTACTTC.

The chain employs TRBV7-6 and TRBJ1-2, with TRBD1 matching 8 bases. The CDR3 length is 13 residues. CDR1 and CDR2 (germline): SGHVS, FNYEAQ. The V gene end was trimmed by 4 bases and the J gene end by 6 bases; junction bases not matched to a gene: 4. CDR3 nucleotides: TGTGCCAGCAGCTCGAGACAGGGGAATGGCTACACCTTC. Its protein is CASSSRQGNGYTF.

The table lists this clone with a few counts. The V gene is TRBV19, the J gene TRBJ2-1; TRBD1 matches 9 bases. Germline V gives CDR1 LNHDA, CDR2 SQIVND (reference sequence). The CDR3 contains 14 residues. V shed 7 bases, J shed 6 bases, and the junction held 7 bases outside the gene matches. The CDR3 DNA reads as TGTGCCAGTAAGGAGACAGGGGGTATCAATGAGCAGTTCTTC. Its protein is CASKETGGINEQFF.

The V gene is TRBV30, the J gene TRBJ1-2, with D unclear. Germline-derived CDR1 and CDR2 are GTSNPN and SVGIG (reference sequence). Trimming shortened V by 0 bases and J by 0 bases, and 5 bases separated the two germline ends. This CDR3 is 13 amino acids long. The CDR3 spells CAWSVEANYGYTF. The CDR3 nucleotides are TGTGCCTGGAGTGTTGAGGCTAACTATGGCTACACCTTC.

The chain couples TRBV6-5 to TRBJ1-2; a possible D gene is TRBD1 (5 bases). CDR3 length equals 11 residues. The V gene's germline CDR1 is MNHEY and CDR2 SVGAGI. The V gene lost 11 bases and the J gene lost 3 bases, with 10 bases spanning the gap. As DNA, the CDR3 is TGTGCCGCGGGGGGGGACTATGGCTACACCTTC. This encodes CAAGGDYGYTF.

The chain joins TRBV7-8 to TRBJ2-5; D is perhaps TRBD2 (7 bases). The CDR3 is made up of 16 amino acids. Germline CDR1 reads SGHVS; CDR2 reads FQNEAQ. Trimming removed 3 bases from V and 5 bases from J, with 19 bases in between. Here the CDR3 DNA reads TGTGCCAGCAGCTTCTTCCTCTCGGGGGGCGATGAGACCCAGTACTTC. Translated, it gives CASSFFLSGGDETQYF.